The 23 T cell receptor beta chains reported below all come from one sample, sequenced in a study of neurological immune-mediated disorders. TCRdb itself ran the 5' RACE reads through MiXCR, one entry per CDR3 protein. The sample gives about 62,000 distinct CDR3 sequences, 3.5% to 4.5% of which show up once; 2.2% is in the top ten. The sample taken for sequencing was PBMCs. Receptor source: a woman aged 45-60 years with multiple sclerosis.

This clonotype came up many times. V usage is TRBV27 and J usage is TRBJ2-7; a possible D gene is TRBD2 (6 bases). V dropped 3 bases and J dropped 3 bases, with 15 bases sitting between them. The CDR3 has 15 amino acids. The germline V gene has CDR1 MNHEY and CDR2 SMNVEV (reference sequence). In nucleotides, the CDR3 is TGTGCCAGCAGTTTTAGGAGGGACGGCTTCTACGAGCAGTACTTC. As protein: CASSFRRDGFYEQYF.

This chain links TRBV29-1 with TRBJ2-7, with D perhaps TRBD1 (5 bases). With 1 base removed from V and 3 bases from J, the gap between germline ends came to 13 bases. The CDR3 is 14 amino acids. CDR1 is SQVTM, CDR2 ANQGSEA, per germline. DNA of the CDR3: TGCAGCGTTGAAGGGTCAGGGAATTACTACGAGCAGTACTTC. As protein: CSVEGSGNYYEQYF.

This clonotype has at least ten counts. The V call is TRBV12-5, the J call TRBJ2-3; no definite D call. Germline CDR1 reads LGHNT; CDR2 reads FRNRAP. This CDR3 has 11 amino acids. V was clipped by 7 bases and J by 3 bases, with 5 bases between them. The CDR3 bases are TGTGCTAGTGAAAAGACAGATACGCAGTATTTT. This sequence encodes CASEKTDTQYF.

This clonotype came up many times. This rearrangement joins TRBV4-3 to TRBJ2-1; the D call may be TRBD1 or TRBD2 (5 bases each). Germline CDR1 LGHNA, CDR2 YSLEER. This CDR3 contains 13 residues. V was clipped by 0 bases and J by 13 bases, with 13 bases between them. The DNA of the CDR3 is TGCGCCAGCAGCCAAGATAACCGGGGCCCCCAGTTCTTC. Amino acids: CASSQDNRGPQFF.

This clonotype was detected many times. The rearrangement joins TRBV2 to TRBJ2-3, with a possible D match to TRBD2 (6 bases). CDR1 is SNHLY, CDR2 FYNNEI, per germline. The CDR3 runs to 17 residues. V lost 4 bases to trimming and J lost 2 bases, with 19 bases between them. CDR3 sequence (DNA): TGTGCCAGCAGTGGGGGTAGCGGCCAACCCTACACAGATACGCAGTATTTT. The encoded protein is CASSGGSGQPYTDTQYF.

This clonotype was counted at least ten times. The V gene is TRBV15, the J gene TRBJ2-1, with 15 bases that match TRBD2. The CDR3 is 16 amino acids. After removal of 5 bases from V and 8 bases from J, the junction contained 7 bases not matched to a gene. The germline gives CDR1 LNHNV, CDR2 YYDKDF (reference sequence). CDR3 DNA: TGTGCCACCAGCGCTGGACTAGCGGGAGGGAAGGATGAGCAGTTCTTC. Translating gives CATSAGLAGGKDEQFF.

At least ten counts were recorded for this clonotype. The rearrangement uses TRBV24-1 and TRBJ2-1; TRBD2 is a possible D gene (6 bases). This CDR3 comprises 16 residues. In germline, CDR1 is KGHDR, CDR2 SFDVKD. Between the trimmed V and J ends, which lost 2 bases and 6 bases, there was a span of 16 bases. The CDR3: CATSDSREFQGNEQFF. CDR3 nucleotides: TGTGCCACCAGTGATTCACGGGAGTTTCAAGGCAATGAGCAGTTCTTC.

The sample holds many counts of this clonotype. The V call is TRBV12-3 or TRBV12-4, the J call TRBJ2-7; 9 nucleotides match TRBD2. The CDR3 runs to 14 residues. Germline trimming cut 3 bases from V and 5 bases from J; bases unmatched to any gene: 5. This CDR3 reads CASSFGGRANEQYF. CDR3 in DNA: TGTGCCAGCAGTTTTGGCGGGAGGGCCAACGAGCAGTACTTC.

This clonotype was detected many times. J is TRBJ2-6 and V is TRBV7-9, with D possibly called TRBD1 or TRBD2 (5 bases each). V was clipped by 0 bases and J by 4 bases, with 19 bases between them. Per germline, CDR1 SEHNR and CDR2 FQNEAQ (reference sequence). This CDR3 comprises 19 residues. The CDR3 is CASSLAGASLLGGANVLTF. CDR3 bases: TGTGCCAGCAGCTTAGCAGGGGCTAGCCTGTTGGGCGGGGCCAACGTCCTGACTTTC. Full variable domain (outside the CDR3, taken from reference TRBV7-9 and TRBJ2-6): DTGVSQNPRHKITKRGQNVTFRCDPISEHNRLYWYRQTLGQGPEFLTYFQNEAQLEKSRLLSDRFSAERPKGSFSTLEIQRTEQGDSAMYLCASSLAGASLLGGANVLTFGAGSRLTVL.

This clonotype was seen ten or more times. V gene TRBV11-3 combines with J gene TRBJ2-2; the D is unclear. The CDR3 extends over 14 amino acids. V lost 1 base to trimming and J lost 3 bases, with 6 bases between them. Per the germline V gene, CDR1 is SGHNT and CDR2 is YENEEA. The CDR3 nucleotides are TGTGCCAGCAGCTTAGTAGGGTACACCGGGGAGCTGTTTTTT. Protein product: CASSLVGYTGELFF. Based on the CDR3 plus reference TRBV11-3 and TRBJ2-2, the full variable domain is EAGVVQSPRYKIIEKKQPVAFWCNPISGHNTLYWYLQNLGQGPELLIRYENEEAVDDSQLPKDRFSAERLKGVDSTLKIQPAELGDSAVYLCASSLVGYTGELFFGEGSRLTVL.

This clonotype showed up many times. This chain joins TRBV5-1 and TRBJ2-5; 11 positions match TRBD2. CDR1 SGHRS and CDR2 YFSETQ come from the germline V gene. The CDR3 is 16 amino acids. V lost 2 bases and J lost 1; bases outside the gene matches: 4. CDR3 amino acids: CASSFGLAGGQETQYF. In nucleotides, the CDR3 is TGCGCCAGCAGCTTCGGGCTAGCGGGAGGCCAAGAGACCCAGTACTTC.

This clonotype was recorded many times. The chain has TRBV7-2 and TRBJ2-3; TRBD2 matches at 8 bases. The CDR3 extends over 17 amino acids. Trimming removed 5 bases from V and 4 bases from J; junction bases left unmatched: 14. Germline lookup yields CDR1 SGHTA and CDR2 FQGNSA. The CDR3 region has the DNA TGTGCCAGCAGCAGTAGGTGGGGGACTAGTAGACCAGATACGCAGTATTTT. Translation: CASSSRWGTSRPDTQYF.

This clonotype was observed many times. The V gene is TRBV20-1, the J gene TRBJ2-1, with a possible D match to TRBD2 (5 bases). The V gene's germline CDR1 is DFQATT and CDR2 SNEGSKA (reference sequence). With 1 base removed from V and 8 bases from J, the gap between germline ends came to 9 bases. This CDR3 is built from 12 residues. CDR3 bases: TGCAGTGCTAGAGTACTAGTGGATGAGCAGTTCTTC. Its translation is CSARVLVDEQFF.

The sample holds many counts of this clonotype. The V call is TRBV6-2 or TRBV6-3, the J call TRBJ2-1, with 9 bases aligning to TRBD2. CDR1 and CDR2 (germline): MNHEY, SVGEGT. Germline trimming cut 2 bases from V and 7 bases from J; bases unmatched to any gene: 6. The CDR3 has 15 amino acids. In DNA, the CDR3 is TGTGCCAGCAGTTACAGTAGCGGGAGTAAGAATGAGCAGTTCTTC. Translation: CASSYSSGSKNEQFF.

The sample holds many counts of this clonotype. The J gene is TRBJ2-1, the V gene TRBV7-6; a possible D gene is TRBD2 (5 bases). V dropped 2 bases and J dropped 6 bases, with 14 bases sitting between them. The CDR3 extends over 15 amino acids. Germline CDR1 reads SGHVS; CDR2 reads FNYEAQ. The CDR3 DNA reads TGTGCCAGCAGCTTAATGATGGGTGGAGGCAATGAGCAGTTCTTC. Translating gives CASSLMMGGGNEQFF.

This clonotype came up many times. The DNA of the CDR3 is TGCGCCAGCAGCTTTCAGGGAAACTTCGGGGAGACCCAGTACTTC. This sequence encodes CASSFQGNFGETQYF. This sequence joins TRBV5-1 and TRBJ2-5; weak D call: TRBD1 (5 bases). Trimming shortened V by 2 bases and J by 5 bases, and 16 bases separated the two germline ends. Germline values: CDR1 SGHRS, CDR2 YFSETQ. This CDR3 spans 15 amino acids.

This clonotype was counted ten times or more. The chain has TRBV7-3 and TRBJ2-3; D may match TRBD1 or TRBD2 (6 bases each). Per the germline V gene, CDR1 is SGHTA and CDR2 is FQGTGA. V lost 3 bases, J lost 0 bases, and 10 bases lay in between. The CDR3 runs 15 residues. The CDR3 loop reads CASSLGGHSTDTQYF. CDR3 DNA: TGTGCCAGCAGCTTGGGGGGCCATAGCACAGATACGCAGTATTTT.

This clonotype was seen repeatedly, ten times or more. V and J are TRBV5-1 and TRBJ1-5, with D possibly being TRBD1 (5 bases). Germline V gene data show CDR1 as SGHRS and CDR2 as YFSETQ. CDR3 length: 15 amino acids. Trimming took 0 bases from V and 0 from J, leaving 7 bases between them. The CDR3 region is CASSLEGSSNQPQHF. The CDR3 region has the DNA TGCGCCAGCAGCTTGGAGGGGAGTAGCAATCAGCCCCAGCATTTT.

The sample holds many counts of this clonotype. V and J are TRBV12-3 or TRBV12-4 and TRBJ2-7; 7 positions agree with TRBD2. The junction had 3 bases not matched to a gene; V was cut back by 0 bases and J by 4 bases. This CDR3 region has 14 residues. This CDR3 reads CASSLAGGFYEQYF. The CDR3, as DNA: TGTGCCAGCAGTTTAGCGGGAGGGTTTTACGAGCAGTACTTC.

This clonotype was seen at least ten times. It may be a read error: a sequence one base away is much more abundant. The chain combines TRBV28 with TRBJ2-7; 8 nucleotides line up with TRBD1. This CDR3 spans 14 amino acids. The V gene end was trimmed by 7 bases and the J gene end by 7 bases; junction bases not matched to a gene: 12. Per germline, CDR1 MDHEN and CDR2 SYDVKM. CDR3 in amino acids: CASTRADRVREQYF. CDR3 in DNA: TGTGCCAGCACAAGGGCGGACAGGGTGAGAGAGCAGTACTTC.

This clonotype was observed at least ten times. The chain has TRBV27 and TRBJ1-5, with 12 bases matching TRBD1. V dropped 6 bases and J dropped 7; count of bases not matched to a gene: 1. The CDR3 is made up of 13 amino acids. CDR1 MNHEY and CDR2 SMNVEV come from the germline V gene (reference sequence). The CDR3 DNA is TGTGCCAGCAGGGGGACAGGGGGCCAGCCCCAGCATTTT. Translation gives CASRGTGGQPQHF.

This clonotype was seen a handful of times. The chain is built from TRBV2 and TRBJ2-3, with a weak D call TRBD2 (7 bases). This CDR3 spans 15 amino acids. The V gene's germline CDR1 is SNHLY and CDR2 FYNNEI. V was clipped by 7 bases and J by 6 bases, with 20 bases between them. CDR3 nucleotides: TGTGCCAGCAAGGGAGGGGGAGGCATTTCGGATACGCAGTATTTT. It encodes CASKGGGGISDTQYF.

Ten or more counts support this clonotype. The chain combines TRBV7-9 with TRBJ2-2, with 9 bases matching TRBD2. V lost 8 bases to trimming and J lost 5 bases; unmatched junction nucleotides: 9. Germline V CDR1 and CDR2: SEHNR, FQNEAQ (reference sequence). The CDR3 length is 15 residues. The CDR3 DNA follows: TGTGCCAGCGCCTCGGGACTAGCATGGACCGGGGAGCTGTTTTTT. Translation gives CASASGLAWTGELFF.